The clone carrying this T cell receptor beta chain was seen a handful of times. This entry comes from a study of control samples from healthy donors and cancer patients. Only in-frame clones appear in the TCRdb table, and some are missing; sequencing was by immunoSEQ multiplex PCR. The table includes around 140,000 clones, roughly 92% detected once. This sequence was found in a man aged 18 to 29 in good health. The sequenced material came from blood.

CDR3 residues: CASSLAGSSGNTIYF. In DNA, the CDR3 is TGTGCCAGCAGCTTGGCCGGGAGCTCTGGAAACACCATATATTTT. The chain has TRBV7-9 and TRBJ1-3; D gene uncertain. The CDR3 spans 15 residues. Trimming cost V 3 bases and J 0 bases, with 9 bases left between them. Looked up from germline, CDR1 is SEHNR and CDR2 is FQNEAQ (reference sequence).